This T cell receptor (beta chain) was captured in a study of OX40 agonist ivuxolimab in advanced cancers. Study background: Patients were treated with intravenous ivuxolimab, dosed at 0.01 to 10 mg/kg and infused every 2 weeks. Under the entry rules, prior anti-PD-1, anti-PD-L1 or anti-CTLA-4 therapy was allowed, and 40% had some.

Notes on this clone: The antigen remains unidentified.

Sequencing used immunoSEQ multiplex PCR; TCRdb keeps in-frame clones, though not all of them. This table has 40,000 to 50,000 clones, approximately 86% appearing once. Overall study results and limits: Among the lowest peripheral clonal expansion occurred in 0.1-3.0 mg/kg partial responders.

V was shortened by 0 bases and J by 6 bases, with 7 bases between the two germline ends. The CDR3 is 12 residues long. The germline V gene has CDR1 SGDLS and CDR2 YYNGEE. This clonotype was obtained from an adult with an advanced solid tumor such as melanoma, head and neck, liver or kidney cancer. The material was CD4+ or CD8+ T cells sorted from blood, obtained in a trial of the OX40 agonist ivuxolimab. The chain has TRBV9 and TRBJ2-7; D uncertain. This CDR3 is CASSVEWGEQYF. The DNA of the CDR3 is TGTGCCAGCAGCGTAGAGTGGGGCGAGCAGTACTTC.